This T cell receptor beta chain was sequenced in a study of cytomegalovirus exposure and HLA in healthy donors. Across the study: Across 350 to 500 genotyped donors, around 82% landed in the Caucasian-associated ancestry cluster. General study results and limits: In a later analysis, several top co-occurrence clusters appeared linked to parvovirus B19, influenza, CMV and Epstein-Barr virus. V- and J-gene trimming in TCR beta was tied to a missense DCLRE1C variant by an analysis performed later.

This CDR3 region has 13 residues. V lost 9 bases and J 0 bases, leaving 9 bases between the germline ends. The germline V gene has CDR1 SGHTA and CDR2 FQGNSA. The PCR made use of 60 Vbeta and 13 Jbeta primers. Sequencing was performed with immunoSEQ multiplex PCR; in TCRdb, only in-frame clones are kept and a portion is missing. This table has roughly 200,000 clones, about 80% appearing once. Remarks on this clone: Its specificity is unknown.

This clonotype was obtained from a woman aged 30 to 39 in good health and CMV-seropositive. The chain uses TRBV7-2 and TRBJ1-3; unclear D gene. What was sequenced was PBMCs. The CDR3 sequence is CASLTNSGNTIYF. The CDR3 DNA reads as TGTGCCAGTCTAACTAACTCTGGAAACACCATATATTTT.